This T cell receptor beta chain was sequenced in a study of blood T cell repertoires in COVID-19. Data came from immunoSEQ multiplex PCR; TCRdb stores just in-frame clones and leaves some out. This sample has 400,000 to 550,000 clones, with more than 85% found just once. Germline trimming cut 3 bases from V and 1 base from J; bases unmatched to any gene: 6. The CDR3 has 15 residues. Germline V CDR1 and CDR2: SGDLS, YYNGEE. This chain joins TRBV9 and TRBJ2-5, with 7 bases fitting TRBD2. The sequence was collected from a woman aged 25-40 years with acute or convalescent COVID-19. Sequencing was performed on peripheral blood. The CDR3 DNA is TGTGCCAGCAGCGCCTGGGGGACTACCCAAGAGACCCAGTACTTC. It specifies CASSAWGTTQETQYF.